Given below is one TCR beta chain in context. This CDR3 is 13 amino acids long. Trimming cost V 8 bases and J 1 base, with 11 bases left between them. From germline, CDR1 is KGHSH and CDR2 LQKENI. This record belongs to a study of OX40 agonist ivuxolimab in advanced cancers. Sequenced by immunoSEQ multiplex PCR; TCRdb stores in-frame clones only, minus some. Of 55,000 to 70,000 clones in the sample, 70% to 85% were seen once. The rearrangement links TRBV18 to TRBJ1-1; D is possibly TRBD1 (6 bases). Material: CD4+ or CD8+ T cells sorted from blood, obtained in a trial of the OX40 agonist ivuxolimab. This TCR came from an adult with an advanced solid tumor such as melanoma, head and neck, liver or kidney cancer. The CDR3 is CASVDSPNTEAFF. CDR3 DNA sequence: TGTGCCAGCGTGGACAGTCCGAACACTGAAGCTTTCTTT.